These 32 T cell receptor beta chains were all obtained from the same sample, sequenced in a study of cytomegalovirus exposure and HLA in healthy donors. PCR was performed using 60 Vbeta and 13 Jbeta primers. Profiling relied on immunoSEQ multiplex PCR, and the TCRdb table lists in-frame clones only, not all of them. The table records roughly 150,000 clones, over 75% of them present only once. Sample: PBMCs. The receptors here all came from a woman in her twenties or thirties in good health and CMV-seronegative.

This chain joins TRBV4-1 and TRBJ2-1; maybe TRBD1 (5 bases). V shed 1 base and J shed 9 bases, with 13 bases lying between them. The germline V gene encodes CDR1 MGHRA and CDR2 YSYEKL. The CDR3 extends over 14 amino acids. The CDR3 spells CASSQVTGRGEQFF. CDR3 nucleotides: TGCGCCAGCAGCCAAGTCACAGGCCGTGGTGAGCAGTTCTTC.

The CDR3 spells CASSSHPGTVNTEAFF. CDR3 bases: TGTGCCAGCAGCTCCCACCCCGGGACAGTTAACACTGAAGCTTTCTTT. The chain is built from TRBV5-5 and TRBJ1-1, with 7 bases identical to TRBD1. The CDR3 has 16 amino acids. Germline V gives CDR1 SGHKS, CDR2 YYEKEE (reference sequence). Germline trimming cut 3 bases from V and 2 bases from J; bases unmatched to any gene: 10.

The chain joins TRBV15 to TRBJ1-1; D is uncertain. There are 15 residues in the CDR3. V was clipped by 3 bases and J by 1 base, with 12 bases between them. Germline loops: CDR1 LNHNV, CDR2 YYDKDF (reference sequence). The CDR3 DNA follows: TGTGCCACCAGCAGCACCGAGGGCTGGAACACTGAAGCTTTCTTT. Protein product: CATSSTEGWNTEAFF.

This chain joins TRBV7-8 and TRBJ1-5; D perhaps matches TRBD1 (6 bases). The CDR3 loop spans 15 amino acids. V was cut by 5 bases and J by 2 bases, with 13 bases left in between. Germline CDR1 reads SGHVS; CDR2 reads FQNEAQ. For the CDR3, the DNA is TGTGCCAGCAGCCGGGACATCCAGGGCAATCAGCCCCAGCATTTT. It translates to CASSRDIQGNQPQHF.

V is TRBV9 and J is TRBJ1-2; D possibly corresponds to TRBD1 (5 bases). The CDR3 covers 16 residues. Germline V CDR1 and CDR2: SGDLS, YYNGEE. V dropped 2 bases and J dropped 4 bases, with 18 bases sitting between them. CDR3 in DNA: TGTGCCAGCAGCGTCGACCCCGGGGGGGGTTCCTATGGCTACACCTTC. This gives the protein CASSVDPGGGSYGYTF.

This sequence joins TRBV18 and TRBJ1-1, with 7 bases aligning to TRBD1. Germline V gene lookup returns CDR1 KGHSH and CDR2 LQKENI. This CDR3 contains 16 residues. The V gene end was trimmed by 6 bases and the J gene end by 2 bases; junction bases not matched to a gene: 12. In DNA form, the CDR3 reads TGTGCCAGCTCCCCCCCTGGAGACAGGGAAAACACTGAAGCTTTCTTT. This gives the protein CASSPPGDRENTEAFF.

The genes are TRBV6-1 and TRBJ1-1; maybe TRBD1 (5 bases). Germline V lookup: CDR1 MNHNS, CDR2 SASEGT. The CDR3 spans 13 residues. The V end lost 6 bases, the J end lost 0 bases, and 8 bases lay between the germline ends. Here the CDR3 DNA reads TGTGCCAGCAGCAGGGTGATGAACACTGAAGCTTTCTTT. This gives the protein CASSRVMNTEAFF.

The chain is built from TRBV6-1 and TRBJ1-3, with unresolved D. The CDR3 totals 14 residues. The germline V and J ends were trimmed by 3 bases and 3 bases, with 9 bases remaining between them. Germline V CDR1 and CDR2: MNHNS, SASEGT. In DNA, the CDR3 is TGTGCCAGCAGTGACGCGGTAGATGGAAACACCATATATTTT. It codes for CASSDAVDGNTIYF.

As regards this clone: Other DNA sequences in this specimen translate into the identical CDR3. This chain uses TRBV7-2 with TRBJ1-2; D is undetermined. The V end was cut by 2 bases, the J end by 8 bases, with 18 bases between. Germline CDR1 and CDR2: SGHTA and FQGNSA. This CDR3 comprises 15 residues. Here the CDR3 DNA reads TGTGCCAGCAGCTTATCCGGCGGCGGAGGGTACGGCTACACCTTC. Translated, it gives CASSLSGGGGYGYTF.

The chain combines TRBV29-1 with TRBJ2-7; TRBD1 matches 7 bases. Germline lookup yields CDR1 SQVTM and CDR2 ANQGSEA. The CDR3 totals 15 residues. The junction had 7 bases not matched to a gene; V was cut back by 2 bases and J by 0 bases. Here the CDR3 DNA reads TGCAGCGTTGAAAGGGGCAGGGGGAACTCCTACGAGCAGTACTTC. It yields the protein CSVERGRGNSYEQYF.

The chain couples TRBV18 to TRBJ1-1; weak D call: TRBD1 (6 bases). The germline V gene has CDR1 KGHSH and CDR2 LQKENI. V gave up 3 bases and J gave up 0 bases, with 11 bases separating them. The CDR3 spans 15 residues. The CDR3 coding sequence is TGTGCCAGCTCACCGTTGGACAGATTGAACACTGAAGCTTTCTTT. It codes for CASSPLDRLNTEAFF. Complete variable domain (other parts from reference TRBV18 and TRBJ1-1): NAGVMQNPRHLVRRRGQEARLRCSPMKGHSHVYWYRQLPEEGLKFMVYLQKENIIDESGMPKERFSAEFPKEGPSILRIQQVVRGDSAAYFCASSPLDRLNTEAFFGQGTRLTVV.

V and J are TRBV5-1 and TRBJ2-3, with 10 bases identical to TRBD2. The CDR3 runs 14 residues. V dropped 5 bases and J dropped 5; count of bases not matched to a gene: 5. In germline, CDR1 is SGHRS, CDR2 YFSETQ. The CDR3 is CASRSGGAEDTQYF. In nucleotides, the CDR3 is TGCGCCAGCAGGAGCGGGGGGGCCGAAGATACGCAGTATTTT.

This clone appeared a few times. The CDR3 coding sequence is TGCGCCAGCAGCTCCGGCCGACCGTTGACACGCTACAATGAGCAGTTCTTC. It yields the protein CASSSGRPLTRYNEQFF. The chain carries TRBV5-1 and TRBJ2-1, with no clear D. CDR3 size: 17 residues. V lost 3 bases and J 3 bases, leaving 19 bases between the germline ends. CDR1 is SGHRS, CDR2 YFSETQ, per germline. The full variable domain, rest sourced from reference TRBV5-1 and TRBJ2-1, is KAGVTQTPRYLIKTRGQQVTLSCSPISGHRSVSWYQQTPGQGLQFLFEYFSETQRNKGNFPGRFSGRQFSNSRSEMNVSTLELGDSALYLCASSSGRPLTRYNEQFFGPGTRLTVL.

This rearrangement joins TRBV5-1 to TRBJ2-1, with D tentatively TRBD1 (5 bases). The V gene lost 2 bases and the J gene lost 9 bases, with 15 bases spanning the gap. This CDR3 contains 14 residues. Germline values: CDR1 SGHRS, CDR2 YFSETQ. CDR3 DNA: TGCGCCAGCAGCTTAACAGGAGTTGGTCCTGAGCAGTTCTTC. It translates to CASSLTGVGPEQFF.

This rearrangement joins TRBV4-1 to TRBJ2-7; tentative D call: TRBD1 (5 bases). This CDR3 comprises 16 residues. V was pared by 0 bases and J by 3 bases, with 15 bases between. Germline V gene sequence: CDR1 MGHRA, CDR2 YSYEKL. The CDR3 region is CASSQDRTQPHYEQYF. CDR3 nucleotide sequence: TGCGCCAGCAGCCAAGACCGGACACAGCCACACTACGAGCAGTACTTC.

The chain links TRBV5-8 to TRBJ2-3; 13 nucleotides align to TRBD2. The trim removed 3 bases at V and 3 bases at J, leaving 4 bases unmatched. CDR1 and CDR2 from the germline V gene are SGHTS and YDEGEE. The CDR3 has 16 amino acids. This chain's CDR3 is CASSSGLAGDTDTQYF. CDR3 DNA sequence: TGTGCCAGCAGCTCCGGACTAGCGGGGGATACAGATACGCAGTATTTT.

As regards this clone: At one boundary the junction diverges from the germline segment, which might be a read error. V usage is TRBV7-7 and J usage is TRBJ2-2; TRBD1 agrees at 10 bases. CDR3 size: 18 residues. Germline values: CDR1 SSHAT, CDR2 FNYEAQ (reference sequence). The CDR3 DNA follows: TGTGCTAGCAGCCCCAACCGGAGACAGGGGGCGGACACCGGGGAGCTGTTTTTT. Protein: CASSPNRRQGADTGELFF.

This clone was found a few times. The V call is TRBV27, the J call TRBJ1-2, with 11 bases lining up with TRBD1. The CDR3 consists of 17 residues. Looked up from germline, CDR1 is MNHEY and CDR2 is SMNVEV (reference sequence). V trimming: 3 bases; J trimming: 6 bases; junction bases outside the gene matches: 12. The CDR3 DNA is TGTGCCAGCAGTTTTTTAGAAGCGGGACAGGGGGTAAATGGCTACACCTTC. It encodes CASSFLEAGQGVNGYTF.

The rearrangement uses TRBV30 and TRBJ2-1; 11 bases line up with TRBD2. The germline V gene encodes CDR1 GTSNPN and CDR2 SVGIG (reference sequence). This CDR3 is built from 17 residues. Trimming at V came to 3 bases and at J to 2 bases, leaving 9 bases not matched to a gene. CDR3 sequence reads: CAWRRLAGGPAYNEQFF. The CDR3 DNA sequence: TGTGCCTGGAGGAGGCTAGCGGGGGGCCCAGCCTACAATGAGCAGTTCTTC.

J is TRBJ2-2 and V is TRBV9; weak D call: TRBD1 (5 bases). V dropped 0 bases and J dropped 3 bases, with 9 bases sitting between them. This CDR3 has 15 amino acids. Germline lookup yields CDR1 SGDLS and CDR2 YYNGEE. The CDR3 loop reads CASSVVSGHTGELFF. For the CDR3, the DNA is TGTGCCAGCAGCGTAGTTTCAGGGCACACCGGGGAGCTGTTTTTT.

This clone was counted a few times. The chain joins TRBV6-1 to TRBJ1-2; perhaps TRBD1 as D (6 bases). CDR3 length: 14 residues. Between the trimmed V and J ends, which lost 2 bases and 4 bases, there was a span of 11 bases. Germline lookup yields CDR1 MNHNS and CDR2 SASEGT. The CDR3 is CASSESGDTYGYTF. CDR3 in DNA: TGTGCCAGCAGTGAATCCGGGGACACCTATGGCTACACCTTC.

The chain links TRBV6-1 to TRBJ1-1; 12 bases line up with TRBD1. V trimming: 4 bases; J trimming: 7 bases; junction bases outside the gene matches: 4. Germline-derived CDR1 and CDR2 are MNHNS and SASEGT. This CDR3 region has 14 residues. The CDR3 DNA sequence: TGTGCCAGCAGTGGGGACAGGGGGCGGGATGAAGCTTTCTTT. Amino acids: CASSGDRGRDEAFF.

CDR3 amino acids: CASSRAGVDGESPLHF. The DNA of the CDR3 is TGTGCCAGTAGCAGGGCAGGCGTTGATGGTGAATCACCCCTCCACTTT. The genes are TRBV19 and TRBJ1-6, with D perhaps matching TRBD1 (5 bases). The V gene's germline CDR1 is LNHDA and CDR2 SQIVND (reference sequence). This CDR3 spans 16 amino acids. Trimming cost V 6 bases and J 10 bases, with 22 bases left between them.

The rearrangement links TRBV29-1 to TRBJ2-6; D gene ambiguous. This CDR3 is built from 14 residues. V dropped 7 bases and J dropped 0 bases, with 10 bases sitting between them. CDR1 is SQVTM, CDR2 ANQGSEA, per germline. The CDR3 sequence is CSATRSSGANVLTF. The CDR3 DNA reads as TGCAGCGCAACGAGAAGCTCTGGGGCCAACGTCCTGACTTTC.

This clone was recorded once. CDR3 loop: CASSLGGNGSPLHF. The CDR3 nucleotides are TGTGCCAGCAGCTTAGGGGGCAACGGATCACCCCTCCACTTT. The chain carries TRBV7-8 and TRBJ1-6, with TRBD1 as a possible D gene (5 bases). Per germline, CDR1 SGHVS and CDR2 FQNEAQ. This CDR3 has 14 residues. V lost 1 base and J 10 bases, leaving 11 bases between the germline ends.

There are a few counts of this clone. The chain is built from TRBV6-1 and TRBJ2-7, with 7 bases identical to TRBD1. V trimming: 6 bases; J trimming: 0 bases; junction bases outside the gene matches: 5. This CDR3 region has 14 residues. Germline-derived CDR1 and CDR2 are MNHNS and SASEGT. The CDR3 sequence: CASSLTGNSYEQYF. The CDR3 DNA reads as TGTGCCAGCAGCCTGACAGGGAACTCCTACGAGCAGTACTTC.

V gene TRBV29-1 combines with J gene TRBJ2-1, with 11 positions matching TRBD1. J lost 7 bases, V lost 7 bases, and 6 bases had no gene match. This CDR3 is built from 13 residues. Germline CDR1 SQVTM, CDR2 ANQGSEA. The CDR3, as DNA: TGCAGCGCCCCGGGACAGGGGGGGAATGAGCAGTTCTTC. Translated, it gives CSAPGQGGNEQFF.

The chain is built from TRBV7-9 and TRBJ1-1, with D possibly TRBD1 on 5 matching bases. V shed 8 bases and J shed 4 bases, with 14 bases lying between them. The CDR3 has 13 amino acids. Germline-derived CDR1 and CDR2 are SEHNR and FQNEAQ (reference sequence). The CDR3 DNA reads as TGTGCCAGCTCAAAGGGGATGACCACTGAAGCTTTCTTT. It is translated as CASSKGMTTEAFF.

The chain has TRBV5-6 and TRBJ1-1, with a tentative D call TRBD1 (6 bases). This CDR3 region has 15 residues. Between the trimmed V and J ends, which lost 2 bases and 7 bases, there was a span of 18 bases. CDR1 is SGHDT and CDR2 is YYEEEE in the germline V gene. CDR3 sequence reads: CASSFARGIQGEAFF. The DNA of the CDR3 is TGTGCCAGCAGCTTTGCTAGGGGGATTCAGGGTGAAGCTTTCTTT.

The rearrangement uses TRBV5-1 and TRBJ1-1, with TRBD1 as a possible D gene (6 bases). Germline V gene lookup returns CDR1 SGHRS and CDR2 YFSETQ. This CDR3 contains 15 residues. The V and J ends lost 0 bases and 2 bases respectively, with 11 bases between them. DNA of the CDR3: TGCGCCAGCAGCTTGGTAGACAGGCAAAACACTGAAGCTTTCTTT. Translation gives CASSLVDRQNTEAFF.

The chain uses TRBV6-5 and TRBJ1-6; a weak D match, TRBD1 (6 bases). Per germline, CDR1 MNHEY and CDR2 SVGAGI. V was clipped by 5 bases and J by 8 bases, with 13 bases between them. The CDR3 runs to 14 residues. Here the CDR3 DNA reads TGTGCCAGCAGTCGAACCGCAGGGGATTCACCCCTCCACTTT. Translated, it gives CASSRTAGDSPLHF.

This clone was found a few times. V and J are TRBV7-2 and TRBJ1-1; a weak D match, TRBD1 (5 bases). Trimming pared 3 bases from V and 1 base from J, leaving 15 bases between. Germline V gene data show CDR1 as SGHTA and CDR2 as FQGNSA. CDR3 size: 16 residues. The CDR3 loop reads CASSFPKGGANTEAFF. CDR3 DNA sequence: TGTGCCAGCAGCTTCCCCAAGGGAGGGGCGAACACTGAAGCTTTCTTT.